The 17 T cell receptor beta chains given below trace back to one sample, sequenced in a study of spatial heterogeneity in lung cancer. Each CDR3 protein is one row after TCRdb ran MiXCR on the 5' RACE reads. The sample consists of about 47,000 distinct CDR3 sequences, around 7% of them appearing once. Time point of the sample: blood at routine non-recurrence follow-up after resection. Without sorting, whole RNA was sequenced from tumor, nontumor lung or frozen PBMC. The sample in question was PBMCs, obtained at follow-up. The origin of the receptors is a female donor with early-stage non-small cell lung cancer.

This clonotype was recorded a few times. The chain joins TRBV7-2 to TRBJ1-1; D is uncertain. V was shortened by 1 base and J by 6 bases, with 9 bases between the two germline ends. The CDR3 spans 13 residues. Germline V gives CDR1 SGHTA, CDR2 FQGNSA. The CDR3 sequence: CASSLVGEPEAFF. CDR3 nucleotides: TGTGCCAGCAGCTTAGTCGGGGAGCCTGAAGCTTTCTTT.

The chain couples TRBV15 to TRBJ1-2, with D possibly TRBD1 on 6 matching bases. Between the trimmed V and J ends, which lost 8 bases and 7 bases, there was a span of 14 bases. CDR3 length: 12 amino acids. Germline CDR1 is LNHNV and CDR2 is YYDKDF (reference sequence). The CDR3 region has the DNA TGTGCCACCGCCGCCGCGGGGGCTGGCTACACCTTC. The encoded protein is CATAAAGAGYTF.

This clonotype is medium-sized. The chain links TRBV7-2 to TRBJ2-3, with D perhaps being TRBD1 or TRBD2 (6 bases each). Germline V gene lookup returns CDR1 SGHTA and CDR2 FQGNSA. V lost 3 bases and J lost 0, with 16 bases in between. The CDR3 consists of 17 residues. The CDR3, as DNA: TGTGCCAGCAGCTTCCATTGGGGGGCCTCTAGCACAGATACGCAGTATTTT. Translated, it gives CASSFHWGASSTDTQYF.

This clonotype has ten or more counts. V and J are TRBV5-6 and TRBJ2-2; 8 nucleotides align to TRBD1. The CDR3 is 15 residues long. CDR1 is SGHDT and CDR2 is YYEEEE in the germline V gene. V was pared by 9 bases and J by 4 bases, with 11 bases of the junction left unmatched. CDR3 bases: TGTGCCACCGCGCCGGACAGGGCTATCACCGGGGAGCTGTTTTTT. Amino acid sequence: CATAPDRAITGELFF.

This clonotype occurred many times. V usage is TRBV14 and J usage is TRBJ2-3; 8 bases line up with TRBD1. The CDR3 spans 21 residues. V trimming: 0 bases; J trimming: 2 bases; junction bases outside the gene matches: 19. Germline loops: CDR1 SGHDN, CDR2 FVKESK. CDR3 DNA: TGTGCCAGCAGCCAAGATCCTTTTGGGACAGGTTACCTCCTTAACACAGATACGCAGTATTTT. Its protein is CASSQDPFGTGYLLNTDTQYF.

This clonotype turned up a few times. The rearrangement links TRBV19 to TRBJ2-3; 8 bases line up with TRBD2. V dropped 7 bases and J dropped 6; count of bases not matched to a gene: 9. This CDR3 region has 14 residues. The germline CDR1 and CDR2 sequences are LNHDA and SQIVND (reference sequence). CDR3 protein: CASKAGGTTDTQYF. The CDR3 DNA follows: TGTGCCAGTAAGGCGGGGGGAACAACCGATACGCAGTATTTT.

This clonotype was seen only a few times. The rearrangement links TRBV25-1 to TRBJ2-7, with 13 nucleotides matching TRBD2. Trimming removed 4 bases from V and 4 bases from J; junction bases left unmatched: 4. CDR3 length equals 15 residues. Germline-derived CDR1 and CDR2 are MGHDK and SYGVNS. The CDR3 here is CASSGTGLAGYEQYF. CDR3 DNA sequence: TGTGCCAGCAGTGGGACGGGACTAGCGGGGTACGAGCAGTACTTC.

V gene TRBV18 combines with J gene TRBJ2-7, with TRBD2 as a possible D gene (5 bases). Between the trimmed V and J ends, which lost 6 bases and 3 bases, there was a span of 12 bases. Looked up from germline, CDR1 is KGHSH and CDR2 is LQKENI. The CDR3 has 13 residues. CDR3 residues: CASSPSGNYEQYF. The CDR3 region has the DNA TGTGCCAGCTCCCCCTCGGGGAACTACGAGCAGTACTTC. The full variable domain, with the rest looked up from reference TRBV18 and TRBJ2-7, is NAGVMQNPRHLVRRRGQEARLRCSPMKGHSHVYWYRQLPEEGLKFMVYLQKENIIDESGMPKERFSAEFPKEGPSILRIQQVVRGDSAAYFCASSPSGNYEQYFGPGTRLTVT.

This chain uses TRBV19 with TRBJ2-7, with TRBD2 matching over 8 bases. The CDR3 extends over 16 amino acids. The J segment lost 1 base and the V segment lost 4 bases, leaving 9 bases of the junction unmatched. Germline CDR1 and CDR2: LNHDA and SQIVND (reference sequence). The CDR3 DNA follows: TGTGCCAGTAGTACCCAACTAGCGGCGAGTTCCTACGAGCAGTACTTC. Its translation is CASSTQLAASSYEQYF.

The chain is built from TRBV7-6 and TRBJ2-5; 9 positions match TRBD2. CDR3 length equals 15 residues. V trimming: 1 base; J trimming: 1 base; junction bases outside the gene matches: 1. Per the germline V gene, CDR1 is SGHVS and CDR2 is FNYEAQ. CDR3 coding DNA: TGTGCCAGCAGCTTAGAAGCGGGGGGCCAAGAGACCCAGTACTTC. This codes for CASSLEAGGQETQYF.

This clonotype turned up a few times. The V call is TRBV5-4, the J call TRBJ2-3; D might be TRBD2 (5 bases). The CDR3 contains 18 residues. Germline V CDR1 and CDR2: SGHNT, YYREEE (reference sequence). Trimming removed 4 bases from V and 0 bases from J, with 21 bases in between. The CDR3 DNA sequence: TGTGCCAGCAGCCCCATCGGGCGGGCCGCGTCTAGCACAGATACGCAGTATTTT. Translating it yields CASSPIGRAASSTDTQYF.

This clonotype was counted only a few times. The rearrangement uses TRBV19 and TRBJ1-3, with no clear D. The CDR3 spans 11 residues. The V gene's germline CDR1 is LNHDA and CDR2 SQIVND (reference sequence). V shed 9 bases and J shed 7 bases, with 10 bases lying between them. As DNA, the CDR3 is TGTGCCAGAGACCCCGGGAACACCATATATTTT. This encodes CARDPGNTIYF.

The gene calls are TRBV19 and TRBJ1-2; D uncertain. From germline, CDR1 is LNHDA and CDR2 SQIVND (reference sequence). Trimming took 6 bases from V and 7 from J, leaving 15 bases between them. CDR3 length: 13 residues. The CDR3 DNA reads TGTGCCAGTAGCCGGACGGCTCAGAGTGGCTACACCTTC. Its translation: CASSRTAQSGYTF.

This clonotype was found many times. The chain recombines TRBV5-1 with TRBJ1-1, with 8 bases identical to TRBD1. Germline CDR1 and CDR2: SGHRS and YFSETQ. There are 14 residues in the CDR3. V gave up 2 bases and J gave up 4 bases; unmatched junction bases: 4. The CDR3 region has the DNA TGCGCCAGCAGCTTACAGGGGGTGGGCACTGAAGCTTTCTTT. This gives the protein CASSLQGVGTEAFF.

This clonotype was seen ten or more times. This chain joins TRBV29-1 and TRBJ2-4, with D perhaps TRBD1 or TRBD2 (6 bases each). V was cut by 6 bases and J by 0 bases, with 15 bases left in between. The germline V gene has CDR1 SQVTM and CDR2 ANQGSEA. The CDR3 is 15 amino acids. The chain's CDR3 is CSVPEGVGAKNIQYF. DNA of the CDR3: TGCAGCGTCCCGGAGGGGGTTGGAGCCAAAAACATTCAGTACTTC.

Ten or more counts support this clonotype. V gene TRBV5-1 combines with J gene TRBJ2-5, with 14 nucleotides matching TRBD2. V shed 4 bases, J shed 5 bases, and the junction held 4 bases outside the gene matches. The CDR3 loop spans 15 amino acids. CDR1 is SGHRS and CDR2 is YFSETQ in the germline V gene. Here the CDR3 reads CASSRGTSGGETQYF. The CDR3 bases are TGCGCCAGCAGCCGAGGGACTAGCGGGGGTGAGACCCAGTACTTC.

This clonotype was seen ten or more times. The chain recombines TRBV28 with TRBJ2-7; TRBD1 aligns across 10 bases. CDR1 is MDHEN, CDR2 SYDVKM, per germline. The length of the CDR3 is 15 residues. J gave up 6 bases and V 4 bases, and 9 bases lay outside the gene matches. Here the CDR3 reads CASSSPSGTGVEQYF. CDR3 DNA: TGTGCCAGCAGTTCCCCTTCCGGGACAGGGGTCGAGCAGTACTTC.